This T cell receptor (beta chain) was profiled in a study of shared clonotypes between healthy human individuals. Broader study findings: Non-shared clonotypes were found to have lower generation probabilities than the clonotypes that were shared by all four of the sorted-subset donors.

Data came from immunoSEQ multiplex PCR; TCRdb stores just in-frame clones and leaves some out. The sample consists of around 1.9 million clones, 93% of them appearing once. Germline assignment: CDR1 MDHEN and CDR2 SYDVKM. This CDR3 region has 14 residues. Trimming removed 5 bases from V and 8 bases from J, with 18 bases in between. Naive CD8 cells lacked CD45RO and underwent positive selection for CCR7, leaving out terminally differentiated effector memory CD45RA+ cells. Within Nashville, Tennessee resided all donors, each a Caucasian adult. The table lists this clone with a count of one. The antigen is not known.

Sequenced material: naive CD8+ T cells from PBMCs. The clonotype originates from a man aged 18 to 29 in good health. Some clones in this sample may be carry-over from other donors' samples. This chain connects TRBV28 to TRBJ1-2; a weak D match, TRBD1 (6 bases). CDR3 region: CASSKTRQARGYTF. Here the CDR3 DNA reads TGTGCCAGCAGTAAAACCCGACAGGCTAGAGGCTACACCTTC.